Listed below are T cell receptor beta chains from one sample, sequenced in a study of T cells in localized non-small cell lung cancer. Libraries were prepared by immunoSEQ multiplex PCR; TCRdb keeps only in-frame clonotypes and omits some of them. The sample carries tens of thousands of clones, approximately 90% recorded once. The sample in question was peripheral blood mononuclear cells, obtained before any cancer treatment. The receptor source for this set is a female donor at least 60 years old with stage II lung adenocarcinoma. Each CDR3 is given with its conserved first and last residue. A D gene is named only where the DNA matches it firmly. Only part of the rows carry a size: once, few, many, or a class if the clone is expanded.

D: -; V: TRBV19; size: -; length: 14; J: TRBJ1-1; CDR3: CASSISPRESEAFF; DNA: TGTGCCAGTAGTATAAGTCCCAGGGAATCTGAAGCTTTCTTT
D: -; V: TRBV18; size: -; length: 15; J: TRBJ1-1; CDR3: CASSPLDRMNTEAFF; DNA: TGTGCCAGCTCACCATTGGACCGAATGAACACTGAAGCTTTCTTT
D: -; V: TRBV11-3; size: -; length: 16; J: TRBJ2-5; CDR3: CASSPGGVGNQETQYF; DNA: TGTGCCAGCAGCCCAGGTGGGGTAGGGAACCAAGAGACCCAGTACTTC
D: -; V: TRBV28; size: -; length: 13; J: TRBJ2-7; CDR3: CASSNRGPFEQYF; DNA: TGTGCCAGCAGCAACCGGGGCCCCTTCGAGCAGTACTTC
D: -; V: TRBV30; size: -; length: 13; J: TRBJ1-2; CDR3: CAWRARGREFYTF; DNA: TGTGCCTGGAGGGCCAGAGGCAGGGAGTTCTACACCTTC
D: -; V: TRBV19; size: -; length: 14; J: TRBJ2-3; CDR3: CASSQGGQSYTQYF; DNA: TGTGCCAGTAGCCAGGGCGGACAGAGCTATACGCAGTATTTT
D: -; V: TRBV4-1; size: -; length: 17; J: TRBJ1-3; CDR3: CASSQVRTASGGNTIYF; DNA: TGCGCCAGCAGCCAAGTTCGCACAGCATCGGGAGGAAACACCATATATTTT
D: TRBD1; V: TRBV14; size: few; length: 14; J: TRBJ1-1; CDR3: CASSQTGQAIEAFF; DNA: TGTGCCAGCAGCCAGACGGGACAGGCGATTGAAGCTTTCTTT
D: TRBD1; V: TRBV28; size: -; length: 15; J: TRBJ1-5; CDR3: CASSPDRGYNQPQHF; DNA: TGTGCCAGCAGCCCTGACAGGGGGTACAATCAGCCCCAGCATTTT
D: -; V: TRBV11-2; size: -; length: 15; J: TRBJ2-3; CDR3: CASSLGAHGTDTQYF; DNA: TGTGCCAGCAGCTTAGGAGCTCATGGCACAGATACGCAGTATTTT
D: -; V: TRBV11-1; size: -; length: 12; J: TRBJ2-1; CDR3: CASRGTYSEQFF; DNA: TGTGCCAGCCGCGGCACCTACTCTGAGCAGTTCTTC
D: -; V: TRBV28; size: -; length: 14; J: TRBJ1-2; CDR3: CASTMTQGDYGYTF; DNA: TGTGCCAGCACTATGACCCAGGGTGACTATGGCTACACCTTC
D: -; V: TRBV9; size: -; length: 15; J: TRBJ1-1; CDR3: CASSGRGRDSGEAFF; DNA: TGTGCCAGCAGCGGCAGGGGTAGGGATAGCGGTGAAGCTTTCTTT
D: -; V: TRBV7-2; size: -; length: 12; J: TRBJ2-5; CDR3: CASSLAQETQYF; DNA: TGTGCCAGCAGCTTAGCGCAAGAGACCCAGTACTTC
D: -; V: TRBV7-2; size: -; length: 14; J: TRBJ2-7; CDR3: CASSPARASLEQYF; DNA: TGTGCCAGCAGTCCCGCGAGGGCCTCCCTCGAGCAGTACTTC
D: -; V: TRBV19; size: -; length: 12; J: TRBJ2-1; CDR3: CASSTLMNEQFF; DNA: TGTGCCAGTAGTACACTGATGAATGAGCAGTTCTTC
D: -; V: TRBV15; size: -; length: 13; J: TRBJ2-5; CDR3: CATSRDTRETQYF; DNA: TGTGCCACCAGCAGAGACACGCGGGAGACCCAGTACTTC
D: -; V: TRBV11-2; size: -; length: 13; J: TRBJ2-5; CDR3: CASSFTGTWGNYF; DNA: TGTGCCAGCAGCTTTACCGGGACTTGGGGTAATTACTTC
D: -; V: TRBV11-2; size: -; length: 13; J: TRBJ2-5; CDR3: CASAWGSQETQYF; DNA: TGTGCCAGCGCCTGGGGGTCTCAAGAGACCCAGTACTTC
D: -; V: TRBV15; size: -; length: 16; J: TRBJ2-6; CDR3: CATGSGPSSGANVLTF; DNA: TGTGCCACCGGCTCTGGACCGAGCTCTGGGGCCAACGTCCTGACTTTC
D: TRBD1; V: TRBV18; size: few; length: 12; J: TRBJ1-1; CDR3: CASSPVTGGAFF; DNA: TGTGCCAGCTCACCAGTAACAGGGGGAGCTTTCTTT
D: -; V: TRBV7-9; size: -; length: 15; J: TRBJ2-1; CDR3: CASSGGRSSYNEQFF; DNA: TGTGCCAGCAGCGGAGGGAGGAGCTCCTACAATGAGCAGTTCTTC
D: -; V: TRBV7-9; size: -; length: 11; J: TRBJ2-7; CDR3: CASSPSYEQYF; DNA: TGTGCCAGCAGCCCCTCCTACGAGCAGTACTTC
D: -; V: TRBV14; size: -; length: 16; J: TRBJ1-1; CDR3: CASSQEYRSLETEAFF; DNA: TGTGCCAGCAGCCAAGAGTATCGCAGCCTTGAGACTGAAGCTTTCTTT
D: TRBD1; V: TRBV6-5; size: -; length: 15; J: TRBJ1-6; CDR3: CASTKSGTGNSPLHF; DNA: TGTGCCAGCACAAAATCCGGGACAGGGAATTCACCCCTCCACTTT
D: -; V: TRBV7-2; size: once; length: 12; J: TRBJ2-2; CDR3: CASSLGAGELFF; DNA: TGTGCCAGCAGCTTGGGGGCCGGGGAGCTGTTTTTT
D: -; V: TRBV27; size: -; length: 13; J: TRBJ1-2; CDR3: CASSLWPGYGYTF; DNA: TGTGCCAGCAGTTTATGGCCGGGGTATGGCTACACCTTC
D: -; V: TRBV6-1; size: -; length: 13; J: TRBJ2-5; CDR3: CASSIHLQETQYF; DNA: TGTGCCAGCAGTATACACCTCCAAGAGACCCAGTACTTC
D: -; V: TRBV5-1; size: -; length: 13; J: TRBJ2-7; CDR3: CASSLDGTYEQYF; DNA: TGCGCCAGCAGCTTGGATGGAACCTACGAGCAGTACTTC
D: -; V: TRBV7-2; size: -; length: 14; J: TRBJ2-7; CDR3: CASSLEANSYEQYF; DNA: TGTGCCAGCAGCTTAGAGGCAAACTCCTACGAGCAGTACTTC
D: -; V: TRBV11-2; size: -; length: 14; J: TRBJ2-5; CDR3: CASSLEGVGETQYF; DNA: TGTGCCAGCAGCTTAGAAGGGGTAGGAGAGACCCAGTACTTC
D: -; V: TRBV28; size: -; length: 14; J: TRBJ1-5; CDR3: CASSLFSGGQPQHF; DNA: TGTGCCAGCAGTTTATTTTCGGGGGGTCAGCCCCAGCATTTT
D: -; V: TRBV20-1; size: -; length: 11; J: TRBJ2-3; CDR3: CSASDSKTQYF; DNA: TGCAGTGCTTCGGACAGCAAGACGCAGTATTTT
D: -; V: TRBV18; size: -; length: 14; J: TRBJ2-5; CDR3: CASSPDRGRETQYF; DNA: TGTGCCAGCTCACCTGACAGAGGAAGGGAGACCCAGTACTTC
D: TRBD2; V: TRBV5-1; size: few; length: 17; J: TRBJ2-5; CDR3: CASSPQRAGSLGETQYF; DNA: TGCGCCAGCAGCCCCCAAAGAGCGGGGAGCCTCGGGGAGACCCAGTACTTC